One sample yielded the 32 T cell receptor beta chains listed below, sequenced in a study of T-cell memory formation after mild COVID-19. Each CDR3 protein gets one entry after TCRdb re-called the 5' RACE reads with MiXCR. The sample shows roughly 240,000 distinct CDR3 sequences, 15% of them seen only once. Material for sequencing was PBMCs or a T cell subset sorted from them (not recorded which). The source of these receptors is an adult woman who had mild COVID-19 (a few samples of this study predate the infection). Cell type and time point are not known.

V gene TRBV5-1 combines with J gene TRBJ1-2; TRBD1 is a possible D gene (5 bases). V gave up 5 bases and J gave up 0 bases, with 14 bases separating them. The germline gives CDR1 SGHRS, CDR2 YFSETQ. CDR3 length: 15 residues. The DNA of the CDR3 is TGCGCCAGCAGACATGGGGCCGGAGCTAACTATGGCTACACCTTC. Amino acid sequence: CASRHGAGANYGYTF.

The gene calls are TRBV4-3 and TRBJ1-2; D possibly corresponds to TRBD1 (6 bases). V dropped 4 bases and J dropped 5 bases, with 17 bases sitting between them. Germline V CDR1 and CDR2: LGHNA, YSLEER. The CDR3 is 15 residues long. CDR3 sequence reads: CASSPGGRMGYGYTF. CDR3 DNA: TGCGCCAGCAGCCCGGGGGGCAGGATGGGATATGGCTACACCTTC.

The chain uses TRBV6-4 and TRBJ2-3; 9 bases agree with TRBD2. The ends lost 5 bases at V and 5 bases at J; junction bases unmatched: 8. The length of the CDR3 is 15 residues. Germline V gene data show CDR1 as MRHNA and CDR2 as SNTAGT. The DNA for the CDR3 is TGTGCCAGCAGTCAAATAGCGGGGGCGGGAGATACGCAGTATTTT. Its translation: CASSQIAGAGDTQYF.

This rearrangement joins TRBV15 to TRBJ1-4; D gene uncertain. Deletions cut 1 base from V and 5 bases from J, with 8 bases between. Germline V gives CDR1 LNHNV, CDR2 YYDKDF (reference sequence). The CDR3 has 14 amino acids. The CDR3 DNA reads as TGTGCCACCAGCAGAGGCGGGCAAAATGAAAAACTGTTTTTT. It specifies CATSRGGQNEKLFF.

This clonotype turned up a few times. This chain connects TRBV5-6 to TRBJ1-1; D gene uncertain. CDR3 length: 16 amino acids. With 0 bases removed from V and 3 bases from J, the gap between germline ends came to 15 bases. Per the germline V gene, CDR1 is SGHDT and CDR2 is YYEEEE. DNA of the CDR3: TGTGCCAGCAGCTTGGCCAGAAGGTATGTGTACACTGAAGCTTTCTTT. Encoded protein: CASSLARRYVYTEAFF.

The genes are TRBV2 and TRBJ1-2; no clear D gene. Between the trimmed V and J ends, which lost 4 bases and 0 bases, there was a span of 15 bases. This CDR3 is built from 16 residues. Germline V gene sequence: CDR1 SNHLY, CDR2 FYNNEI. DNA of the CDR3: TGTGCCAGCAGTGCTCGTATTAGTACAGCTAACTATGGCTACACCTTC. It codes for CASSARISTANYGYTF.

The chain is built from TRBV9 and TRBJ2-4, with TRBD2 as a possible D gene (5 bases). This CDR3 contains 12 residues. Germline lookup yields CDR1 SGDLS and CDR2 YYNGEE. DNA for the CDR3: TGTGCGGGAGTTCGGGGATGCAACATTCAGTACTTC. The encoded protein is CAGVRGCNIQYF.

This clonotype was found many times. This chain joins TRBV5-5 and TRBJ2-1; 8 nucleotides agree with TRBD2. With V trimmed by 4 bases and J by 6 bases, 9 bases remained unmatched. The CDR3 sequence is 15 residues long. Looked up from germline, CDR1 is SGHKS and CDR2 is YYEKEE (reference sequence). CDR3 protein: CASSLSAGLVNEQFF. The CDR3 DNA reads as TGTGCCAGCAGCCTCAGTGCGGGACTAGTCAATGAGCAGTTCTTC.

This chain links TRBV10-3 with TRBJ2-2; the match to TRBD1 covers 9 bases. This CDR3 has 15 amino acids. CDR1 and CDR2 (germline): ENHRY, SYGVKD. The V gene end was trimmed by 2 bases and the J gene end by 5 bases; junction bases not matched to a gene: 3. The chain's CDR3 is CAISEGQGSTGELFF. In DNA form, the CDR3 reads TGTGCCATCAGTGAGGGACAGGGGTCGACCGGGGAGCTGTTTTTT.

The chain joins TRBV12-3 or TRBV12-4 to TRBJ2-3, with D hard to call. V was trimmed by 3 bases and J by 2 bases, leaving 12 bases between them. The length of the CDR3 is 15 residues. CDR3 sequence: CASSFGGGYTDTQYF. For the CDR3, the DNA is TGTGCCAGCAGTTTCGGTGGCGGATACACAGATACGCAGTATTTT.

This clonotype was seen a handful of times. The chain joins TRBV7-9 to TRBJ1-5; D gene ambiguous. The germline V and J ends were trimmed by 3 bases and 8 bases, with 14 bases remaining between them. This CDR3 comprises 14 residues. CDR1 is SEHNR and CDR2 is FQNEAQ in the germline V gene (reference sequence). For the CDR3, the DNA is TGTGCCAGCAGCTTTGGGAACTATCAGAAGCCCCAGCATTTT. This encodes CASSFGNYQKPQHF.

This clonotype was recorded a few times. CDR3 amino acids: CASLVQGAPGYTEAFF. Written as DNA, the CDR3 is TGTGCCAGCCTGGTACAGGGGGCCCCTGGCTACACTGAAGCTTTCTTT. The V call is TRBV2, the J call TRBJ1-1; TRBD1 matches at 9 bases. V was clipped by 8 bases and J by 3 bases; unmatched bases: 13. Looked up from germline, CDR1 is SNHLY and CDR2 is FYNNEI. The CDR3 is 16 amino acids. The full variable domain, with the rest looked up from reference TRBV2 and TRBJ1-1, is EPEVTQTPSHQVTQMGQEVILRCVPISNHLYFYWYRQILGQKVEFLVSFYNNEISEKSEIFDDQFSVERPDGSNFTLKIRSTKLEDSAMYFCASLVQGAPGYTEAFFGQGTRLTVV.

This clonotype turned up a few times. The CDR3 sequence: CASSLALDTTPQYF. The CDR3 coding sequence is TGCGCCAGCAGCTTGGCCTTGGACACCACTCCCCAGTACTTC. The gene calls are TRBV5-1 and TRBJ2-7; D perhaps matches TRBD1 (5 bases). The CDR3 has 14 amino acids. CDR1 SGHRS and CDR2 YFSETQ come from the germline V gene. V was clipped by 0 bases and J by 10 bases, with 17 bases between them.

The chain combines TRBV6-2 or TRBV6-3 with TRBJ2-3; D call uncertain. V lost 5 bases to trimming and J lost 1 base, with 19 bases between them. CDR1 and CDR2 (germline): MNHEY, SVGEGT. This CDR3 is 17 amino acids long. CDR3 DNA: TGTGCCAGCAGTCCCGCCCTGGGCTCCCAACGCACAGATACGCAGTATTTT. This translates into CASSPALGSQRTDTQYF.

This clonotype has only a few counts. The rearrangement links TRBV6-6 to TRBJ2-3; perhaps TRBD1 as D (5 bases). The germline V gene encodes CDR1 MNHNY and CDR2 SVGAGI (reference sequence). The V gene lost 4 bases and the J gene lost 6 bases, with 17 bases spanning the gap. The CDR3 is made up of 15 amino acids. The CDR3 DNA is TGTGCCAGCAGTTTAAAGCCCCAGGGATCCGATACGCAGTATTTT. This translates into CASSLKPQGSDTQYF.

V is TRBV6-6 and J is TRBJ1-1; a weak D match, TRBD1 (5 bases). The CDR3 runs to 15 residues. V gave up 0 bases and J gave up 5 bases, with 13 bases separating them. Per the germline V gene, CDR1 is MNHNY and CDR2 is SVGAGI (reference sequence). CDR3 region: CASSYSSGLGTEAFF. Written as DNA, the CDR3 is TGTGCCAGCAGTTACTCGTCGGGACTGGGGACTGAAGCTTTCTTT.

The CDR3 DNA is TGTGCCAGCAGCCAAGAACTGGGGCCAGCCAAAAACATTCAGTACTTC. This translates into CASSQELGPAKNIQYF. V and J are TRBV3-1 and TRBJ2-4; a weak D match, TRBD1 (5 bases). V lost 0 bases, J lost 0 bases, and 9 bases lay in between. The CDR3 loop spans 16 amino acids. Germline V gene lookup returns CDR1 LGHDT and CDR2 YNNKEL (reference sequence).

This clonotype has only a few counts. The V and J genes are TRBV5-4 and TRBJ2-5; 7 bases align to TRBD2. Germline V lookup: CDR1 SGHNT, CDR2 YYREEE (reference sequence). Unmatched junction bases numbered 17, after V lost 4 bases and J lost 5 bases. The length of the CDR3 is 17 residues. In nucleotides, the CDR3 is TGTGCCAGCAGCCCTATGGGCGGGAGAGAGGGGCGGGAGACCCAGTACTTC. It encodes CASSPMGGREGRETQYF. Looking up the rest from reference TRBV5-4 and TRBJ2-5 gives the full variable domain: ETGVTQSPTHLIKTRGQQVTLRCSSQSGHNTVSWYQQALGQGPQFIFQYYREEENGRGNFPPRFSGLQFPNYSSELNVNALELDDSALYLCASSPMGGREGRETQYFGPGTRLLVL.

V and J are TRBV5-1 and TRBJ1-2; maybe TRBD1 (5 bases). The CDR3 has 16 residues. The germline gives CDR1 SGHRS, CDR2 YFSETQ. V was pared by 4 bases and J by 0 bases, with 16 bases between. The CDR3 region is CASSTSIGGTNYGYTF. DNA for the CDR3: TGCGCCAGCAGCACTTCCATTGGGGGTACTAACTATGGCTACACCTTC.

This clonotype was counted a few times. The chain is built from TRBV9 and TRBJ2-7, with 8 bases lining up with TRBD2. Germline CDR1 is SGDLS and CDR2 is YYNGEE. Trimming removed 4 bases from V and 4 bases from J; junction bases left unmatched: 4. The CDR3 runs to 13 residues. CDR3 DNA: TGTGCCAGCAGCTTGGGACTAGATTACGAGCAGTACTTC. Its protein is CASSLGLDYEQYF. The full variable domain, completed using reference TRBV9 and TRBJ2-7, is DSGVTQTPKHLITATGQRVTLRCSPRSGDLSVYWYQQSLDQGLQFLIQYYNGEERAKGNILERFSAQQFPDLHSELNLSSLELGDSALYFCASSLGLDYEQYFGPGTRLTVT.

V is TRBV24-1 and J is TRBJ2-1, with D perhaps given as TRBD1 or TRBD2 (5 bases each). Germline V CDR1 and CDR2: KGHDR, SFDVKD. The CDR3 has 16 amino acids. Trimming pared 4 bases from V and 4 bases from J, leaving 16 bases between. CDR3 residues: CATSESGTKTYNEQFF. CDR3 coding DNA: TGTGCCACCAGTGAGTCCGGGACGAAGACTTACAATGAGCAGTTCTTC.

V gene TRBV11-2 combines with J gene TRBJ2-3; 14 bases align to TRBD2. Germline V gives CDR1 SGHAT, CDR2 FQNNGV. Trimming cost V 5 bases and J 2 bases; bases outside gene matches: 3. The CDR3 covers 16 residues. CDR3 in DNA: TGTGCCAGCAGCCTGACTAGCGGGAGGGTCACAGATACGCAGTATTTT. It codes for CASSLTSGRVTDTQYF.

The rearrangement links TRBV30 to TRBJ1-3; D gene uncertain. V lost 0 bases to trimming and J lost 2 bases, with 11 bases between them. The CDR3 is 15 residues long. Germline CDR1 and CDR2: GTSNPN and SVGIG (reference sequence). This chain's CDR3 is CAWSVPTGAGNTIYF. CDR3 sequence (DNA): TGTGCCTGGAGTGTGCCGACCGGGGCTGGAAACACCATATATTTT.

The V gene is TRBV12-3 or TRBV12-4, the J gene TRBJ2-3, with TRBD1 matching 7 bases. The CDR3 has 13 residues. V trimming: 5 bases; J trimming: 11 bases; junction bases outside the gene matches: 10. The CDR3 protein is CASSADRDRGQYF. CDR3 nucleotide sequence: TGTGCCAGCAGTGCAGACCGGGACAGAGGGCAGTATTTT.

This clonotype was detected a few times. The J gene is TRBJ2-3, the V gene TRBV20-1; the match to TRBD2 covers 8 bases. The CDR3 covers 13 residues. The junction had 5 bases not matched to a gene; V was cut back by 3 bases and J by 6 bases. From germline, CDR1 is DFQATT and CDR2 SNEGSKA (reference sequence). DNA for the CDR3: TGCAGTGCTAGCGGGAGGGCCGTGGATACGCAGTATTTT. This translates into CSASGRAVDTQYF.

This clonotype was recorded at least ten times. CDR3 sequence reads: CASSYRDRSYEQYF. The CDR3 DNA is TGCGCCAGCAGCTACCGGGACAGGAGTTACGAGCAGTACTTC. The chain recombines TRBV5-1 with TRBJ2-7; 8 bases fit TRBD1. J was trimmed by 4 bases and V by 3 bases; bases with no gene match: 6. The germline V gene has CDR1 SGHRS and CDR2 YFSETQ. The CDR3 spans 14 residues. Full variable domain (outside the CDR3, taken from reference TRBV5-1 and TRBJ2-7): KAGVTQTPRYLIKTRGQQVTLSCSPISGHRSVSWYQQTPGQGLQFLFEYFSETQRNKGNFPGRFSGRQFSNSRSEMNVSTLELGDSALYLCASSYRDRSYEQYFGPGTRLTVT.

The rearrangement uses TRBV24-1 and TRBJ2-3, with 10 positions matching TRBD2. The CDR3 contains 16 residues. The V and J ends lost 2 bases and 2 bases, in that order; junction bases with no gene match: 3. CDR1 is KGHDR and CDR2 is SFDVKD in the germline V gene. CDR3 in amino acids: CATSDSLAGPTDTQYF. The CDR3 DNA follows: TGTGCCACCAGTGATTCACTAGCGGGGCCCACAGATACGCAGTATTTT.

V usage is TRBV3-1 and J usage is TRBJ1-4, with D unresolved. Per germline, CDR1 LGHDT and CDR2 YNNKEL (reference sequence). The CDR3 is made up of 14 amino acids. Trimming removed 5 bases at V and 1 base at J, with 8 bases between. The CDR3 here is CASSSHRTNEKLFF. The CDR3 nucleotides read TGTGCCAGCAGCTCCCACAGAACTAATGAAAAACTGTTTTTT.

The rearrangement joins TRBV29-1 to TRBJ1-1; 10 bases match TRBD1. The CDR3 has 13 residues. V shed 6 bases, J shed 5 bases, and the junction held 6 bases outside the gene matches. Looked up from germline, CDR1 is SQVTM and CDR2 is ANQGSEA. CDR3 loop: CSVEGQGKTEAFF. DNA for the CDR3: TGCAGCGTGGAGGGACAGGGGAAGACTGAAGCTTTCTTT.

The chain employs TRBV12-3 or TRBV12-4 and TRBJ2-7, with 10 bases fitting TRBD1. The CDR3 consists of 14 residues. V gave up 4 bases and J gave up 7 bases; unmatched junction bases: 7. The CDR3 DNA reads TGTGCCAGCAGTTCCTGGACAGGGGGAGAGGAGCAGTACTTC. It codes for CASSSWTGGEEQYF.

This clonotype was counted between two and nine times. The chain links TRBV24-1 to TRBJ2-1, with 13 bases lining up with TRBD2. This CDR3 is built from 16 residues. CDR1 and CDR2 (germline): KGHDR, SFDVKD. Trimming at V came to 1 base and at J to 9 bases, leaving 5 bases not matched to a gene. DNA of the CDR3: TGTGCCACCAGTGATTTAACTAGCGGGGGGGCCTTTGAGCAGTTCTTC. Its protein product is CATSDLTSGGAFEQFF.

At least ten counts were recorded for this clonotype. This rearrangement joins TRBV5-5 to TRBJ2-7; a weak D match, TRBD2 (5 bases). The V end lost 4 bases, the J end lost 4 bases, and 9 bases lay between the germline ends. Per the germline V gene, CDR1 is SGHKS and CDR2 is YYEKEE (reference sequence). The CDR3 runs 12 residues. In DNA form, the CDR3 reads TGTGCCAGCAGCCCTGGACTGTACGAGCAGTACTTC. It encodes CASSPGLYEQYF. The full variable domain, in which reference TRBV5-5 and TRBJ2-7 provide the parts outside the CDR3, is DAGVTQSPTHLIKTRGQQVTLRCSPISGHKSVSWYQQVLGQGPQFIFQYYEKEERGRGNFPDRFSARQFPNYSSELNVNALLLGDSALYLCASSPGLYEQYFGPGTRLTVT.